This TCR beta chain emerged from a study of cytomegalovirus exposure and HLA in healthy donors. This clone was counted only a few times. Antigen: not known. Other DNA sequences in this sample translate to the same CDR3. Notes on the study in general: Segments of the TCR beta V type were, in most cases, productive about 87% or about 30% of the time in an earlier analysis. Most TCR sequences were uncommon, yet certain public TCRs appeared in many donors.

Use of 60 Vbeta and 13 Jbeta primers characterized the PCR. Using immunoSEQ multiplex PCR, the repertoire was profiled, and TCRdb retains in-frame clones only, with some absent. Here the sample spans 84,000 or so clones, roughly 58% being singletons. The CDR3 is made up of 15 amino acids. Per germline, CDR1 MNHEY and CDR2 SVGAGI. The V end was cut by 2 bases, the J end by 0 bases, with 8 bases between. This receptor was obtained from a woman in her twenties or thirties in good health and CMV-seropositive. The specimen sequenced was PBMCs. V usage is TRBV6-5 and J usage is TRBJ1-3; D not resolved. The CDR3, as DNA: TGTGCCAGCAGTTACGGCGGCAGCTCTGGAAACACCATATATTTT. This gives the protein CASSYGGSSGNTIYF.